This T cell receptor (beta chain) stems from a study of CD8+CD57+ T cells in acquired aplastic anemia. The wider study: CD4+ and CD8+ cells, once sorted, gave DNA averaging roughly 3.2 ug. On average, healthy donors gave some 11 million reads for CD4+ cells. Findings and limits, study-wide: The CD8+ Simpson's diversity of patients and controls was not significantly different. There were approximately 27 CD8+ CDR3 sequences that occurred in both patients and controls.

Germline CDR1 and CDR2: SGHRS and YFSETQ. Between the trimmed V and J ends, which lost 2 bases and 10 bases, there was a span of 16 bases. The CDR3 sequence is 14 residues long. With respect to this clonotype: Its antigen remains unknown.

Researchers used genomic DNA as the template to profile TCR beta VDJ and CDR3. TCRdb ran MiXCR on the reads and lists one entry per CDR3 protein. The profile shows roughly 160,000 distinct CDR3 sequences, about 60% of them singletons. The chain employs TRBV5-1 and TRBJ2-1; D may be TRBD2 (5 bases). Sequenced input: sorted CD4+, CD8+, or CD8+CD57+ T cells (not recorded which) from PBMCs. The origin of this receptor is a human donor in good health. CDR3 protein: CASSFQRLDWEQFF. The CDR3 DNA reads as TGCGCCAGCAGCTTTCAGCGGCTAGACTGGGAGCAGTTCTTC.